This T cell receptor (beta chain) was recovered during a study of T cell repertoires in cytomegalovirus infection (dated by TCRdb to about 2019). Describing the broader study: Donor HLA type was relevant to the analysis, because carriage of CMV infection together with the matching HLA type was indicated by public TCR beta signatures.

The instrument given in TCRdb is Illumina HiSeq 1500. TCRdb trimmed the raw reads at Q25, called clones with MiXCR and kept productive beta chains. Each entry merges the rows of one CDR3 protein and shows their most common DNA and genes. For this sample there are about 180,000 distinct CDR3 sequences; approximately 14% appear just once. The biggest ten clones account for around 27% of the sample. The germline V gene encodes CDR1 MDHEN and CDR2 SYDVKM. Unmatched junction bases come to 7, with V trimmed by 8 bases and J by 2 bases. The CDR3 has 16 amino acids, counting the end cysteine and phenylalanine. Kept here is only the CDR3 DNA, which spans 48 bases and is read in frame from base 1. This clonotype was found a few times. Its antigen is currently not known. No much larger clone is present one base from it, and per-base qualities are unavailable. What the study reported, not specific to this receptor: In the ex vivo response, HLA-C-restricted CMV-specific TCR beta clonotypes were dominant, and in two of eight donors the single most frequent clonotype came from this HLA-C-restricted group. In both this cohort and an independent approximately 400-donor cohort, the cumulative frequency of public TCR beta family members distinguished carriers of CMV infection plus the relevant HLA type.

Here the chain combines TRBV28 and TRBJ2-3; 13 bases in the middle match TRBD2. What was sequenced was PBMCs. This clonotype was sampled from a human donor in good health (CMV status not recorded). Some clones in this sample may be carry-over from other donors' samples. This receptor carries the CDR3 CASGGTSGILTDTQYF. The nucleotide sequence reads as follows: TGTGCCAGCGGAGGGACTAGCGGGATTCTCACAGATACGCAGTATTTT.